Following are 10 T cell receptor beta chains from one sample sequenced in a study of Ad26.COV2.S vaccination and SARS-CoV-2 variants. The data were produced by immunoSEQ multiplex PCR, yet TCRdb's version contains in-frame clones alone and is incomplete. Of around 300,000 clones in the sample, about 90% were seen once. As for treatment: around 19 received Ad26.COV2.S at low or high dose, single or two shots; 5 received placebo; per-sample allocation not given. Specimen acquisition occurred on day 63 following the initial vaccine or placebo injection. The sample consisted of peripheral blood, taken in a trial of Ad26.COV2.S vaccine versus placebo. These receptors were collected from a person aged 18 to 65 who received the Ad26.COV2.S COVID-19 vaccine or a placebo.

This clone was counted once. The genes are TRBV24-1 and TRBJ2-1; D gene ambiguous. V lost 0 bases and J 6 bases, leaving 5 bases between the germline ends. The CDR3 is 13 residues long. Germline V gene data show CDR1 as KGHDR and CDR2 as SFDVKD. CDR3 DNA: TGTGCCACCAGTGATTTGTGGGCCAATGAGCAGTTCTTC. This encodes CATSDLWANEQFF.

On this clone: Other DNA sequences of this sample code for an identical CDR3. The chain couples TRBV4-2 to TRBJ2-3; TRBD2 matches at 7 bases. CDR3 length: 14 amino acids. Germline V lookup: CDR1 LGHNA, CDR2 YNFKEQ. V gave up 4 bases and J gave up 4 bases; unmatched junction bases: 5. The CDR3 sequence is CASSPGGGADTQYF. CDR3 nucleotide sequence: TGTGCCAGCAGCCCGGGAGGTGGGGCAGATACGCAGTATTTT.

This chain links TRBV19 with TRBJ1-5, with D possibly being TRBD1 (6 bases). Germline CDR1 and CDR2: LNHDA and SQIVND (reference sequence). V lost 1 base, J lost 7 bases, and 14 bases lay in between. The CDR3 extends over 15 amino acids. This chain's CDR3 is CASSIGAGGRQPQHF. CDR3 DNA: TGTGCCAGTAGTATAGGTGCGGGGGGCAGGCAGCCCCAGCATTTT.

CDR3 nucleotide sequence: TGTGCCACCAGTGATTGGGACTTCAATGAGCAGTTCTTC. It specifies CATSDWDFNEQFF. V is TRBV24-1 and J is TRBJ2-1, with D tentatively TRBD2 (6 bases). CDR3 length: 13 amino acids. With 2 bases removed from V and 6 bases from J, the gap between germline ends came to 7 bases. Germline V gene lookup returns CDR1 KGHDR and CDR2 SFDVKD.

The chain employs TRBV9 and TRBJ1-4; D may be TRBD1 (6 bases). V lost 0 bases and J lost 10, with 13 bases in between. The CDR3 spans 14 residues. Germline CDR1 reads SGDLS; CDR2 reads YYNGEE. The CDR3 DNA sequence: TGTGCCAGCAGCGTAGACAGGGATGCGGTAAAACTGTTTTTT. Encoded protein: CASSVDRDAVKLFF.

The rearrangement links TRBV15 to TRBJ1-1; tentative D call: TRBD1 (5 bases). V was cut by 4 bases and J by 3 bases, with 18 bases left in between. Per germline, CDR1 LNHNV and CDR2 YYDKDF (reference sequence). The CDR3 contains 16 residues. This chain's CDR3 is CATSTLFRALDTEAFF. The CDR3 DNA reads as TGTGCCACCAGCACATTATTCAGGGCGTTGGACACTGAAGCTTTCTTT.

This sequence joins TRBV9 and TRBJ1-1; D unresolved. In germline, CDR1 is SGDLS, CDR2 YYNGEE. Trimming stripped 4 bases from V and 2 bases from J, with 9 bases between. CDR3 length: 13 residues. The CDR3 loop is CASSLTPNTEAFF. CDR3 coding DNA: TGTGCCAGCAGCCTGACCCCTAACACTGAAGCTTTCTTT.

The rearrangement joins TRBV5-4 to TRBJ2-7; D might be TRBD2 (5 bases). Per the germline V gene, CDR1 is SGHNT and CDR2 is YYREEE (reference sequence). This CDR3 has 12 amino acids. V gave up 6 bases and J gave up 9 bases, with 16 bases separating them. The CDR3 is CASTRAPAGQYV. In DNA, the CDR3 is TGTGCCAGCACCCGGGCCCCTGCGGGGCAGTACGTC.

J is TRBJ1-3 and V is TRBV4-3, with TRBD1 as a possible D gene (5 bases). V lost 0 bases to trimming and J lost 2 bases, with 17 bases between them. The CDR3 has 18 amino acids. The germline V gene has CDR1 LGHNA and CDR2 YSLEER. In DNA form, the CDR3 reads TGCGCCAGCAGCCAAGATGGGCCGGGGTCAGGGCCTGGAAACACCATATATTTT. Translation gives CASSQDGPGSGPGNTIYF.

This chain links TRBV21-1 with TRBJ2-1. TRBV21-1 is tagged as a pseudogene. This CDR3 spans 15 amino acids. As DNA, the CDR3 is TGTGCCAGCAGCAAACCGCCGTCGGGGCAAAACGAGCAGTTCTTC. Its translation is CASSKPPSGQNEQFF.